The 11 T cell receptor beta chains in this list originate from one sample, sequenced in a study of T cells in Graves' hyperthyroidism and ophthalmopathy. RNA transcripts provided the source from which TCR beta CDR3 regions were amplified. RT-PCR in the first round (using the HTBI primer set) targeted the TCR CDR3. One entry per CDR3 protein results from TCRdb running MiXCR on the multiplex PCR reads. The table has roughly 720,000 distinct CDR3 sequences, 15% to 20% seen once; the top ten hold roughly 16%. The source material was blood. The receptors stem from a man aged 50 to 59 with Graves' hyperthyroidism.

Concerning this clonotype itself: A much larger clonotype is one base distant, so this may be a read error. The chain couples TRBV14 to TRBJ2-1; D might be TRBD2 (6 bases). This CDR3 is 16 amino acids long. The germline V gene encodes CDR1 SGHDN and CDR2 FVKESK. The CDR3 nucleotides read TGTGCCAGCAGCCAAGATTGGACTACGATATACAATGAGCAGCTCTTC. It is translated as CASSQDWTTIYNEQLF.

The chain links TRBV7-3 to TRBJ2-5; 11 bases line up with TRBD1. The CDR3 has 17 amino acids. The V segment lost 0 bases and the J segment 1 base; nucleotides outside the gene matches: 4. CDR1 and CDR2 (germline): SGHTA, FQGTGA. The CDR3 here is CASSLTGTGGPQETQYF. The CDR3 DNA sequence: TGTGCCAGCAGCTTAACTGGGACAGGGGGTCCCCAAGAGACCCAGTACTTC.

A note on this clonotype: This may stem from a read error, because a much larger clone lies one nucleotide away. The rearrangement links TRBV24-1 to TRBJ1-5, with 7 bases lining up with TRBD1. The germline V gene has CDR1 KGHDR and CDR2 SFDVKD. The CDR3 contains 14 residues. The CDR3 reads CATSPGQVGQTQHF. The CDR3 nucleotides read TGTGCCACCAGCCCCGGACAGGTTGGTCAGACCCAGCATTTT.

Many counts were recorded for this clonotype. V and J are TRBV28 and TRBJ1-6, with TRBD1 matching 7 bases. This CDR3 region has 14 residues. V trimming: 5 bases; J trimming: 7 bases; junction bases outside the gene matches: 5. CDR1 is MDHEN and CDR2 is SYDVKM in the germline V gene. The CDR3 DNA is TGTGCCAGCAGTCCGGGACAGCTAAATTCACCCCTCCACTTT. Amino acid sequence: CASSPGQLNSPLHF.

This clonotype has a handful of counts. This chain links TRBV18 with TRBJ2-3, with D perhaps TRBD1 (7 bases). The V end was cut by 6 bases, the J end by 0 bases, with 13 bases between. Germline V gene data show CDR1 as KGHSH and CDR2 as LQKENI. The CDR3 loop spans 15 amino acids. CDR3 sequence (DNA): TGTGCCAGCTCTTGGGGGGACAGAAGCACAGATACGCAGTATTTT. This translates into CASSWGDRSTDTQYF.

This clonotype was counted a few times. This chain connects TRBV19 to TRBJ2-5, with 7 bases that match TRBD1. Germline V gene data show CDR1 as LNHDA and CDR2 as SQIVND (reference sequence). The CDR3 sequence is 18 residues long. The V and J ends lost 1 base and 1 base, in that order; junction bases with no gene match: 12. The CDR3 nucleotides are TGTGCCAGTAGTATAGGGAACGGACAGGTGAACACCCAAGAGACCCAGTACTTC. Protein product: CASSIGNGQVNTQETQYF.

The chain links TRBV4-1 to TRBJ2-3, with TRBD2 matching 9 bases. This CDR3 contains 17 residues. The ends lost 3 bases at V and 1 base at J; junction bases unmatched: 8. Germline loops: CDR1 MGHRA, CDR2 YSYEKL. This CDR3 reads CASSHSGSGSGTDTQYF. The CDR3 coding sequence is TGCGCCAGCAGCCATAGCGGGAGCGGGTCGGGCACAGATACGCAGTATTTT.

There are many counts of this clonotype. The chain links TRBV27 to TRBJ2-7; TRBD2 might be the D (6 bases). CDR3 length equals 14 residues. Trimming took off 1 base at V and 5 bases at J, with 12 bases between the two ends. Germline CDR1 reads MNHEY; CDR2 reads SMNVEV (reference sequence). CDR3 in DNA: TGTGCCAGCAGTTTATGGGGGAGGCTCCACGAGCAGTACTTC. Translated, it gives CASSLWGRLHEQYF.

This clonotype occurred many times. The CDR3 region is CASSSTGRPNTEAFF. The DNA for the CDR3 is TGTGCCAGCAGCTCTACCGGGCGCCCGAACACTGAAGCTTTCTTT. The V and J genes are TRBV7-9 and TRBJ1-1; D gene ambiguous. CDR3 length equals 15 residues. The V end was cut by 4 bases, the J end by 1 base, with 13 bases between. Germline V gene data show CDR1 as SEHNR and CDR2 as FQNEAQ (reference sequence).

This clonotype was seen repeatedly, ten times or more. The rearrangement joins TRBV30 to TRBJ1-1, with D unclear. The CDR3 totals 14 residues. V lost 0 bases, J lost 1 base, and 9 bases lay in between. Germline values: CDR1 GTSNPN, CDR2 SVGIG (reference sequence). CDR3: CAWSVSGKNTEAFF. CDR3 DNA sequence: TGTGCCTGGAGTGTTTCGGGAAAGAACACTGAAGCTTTCTTT.

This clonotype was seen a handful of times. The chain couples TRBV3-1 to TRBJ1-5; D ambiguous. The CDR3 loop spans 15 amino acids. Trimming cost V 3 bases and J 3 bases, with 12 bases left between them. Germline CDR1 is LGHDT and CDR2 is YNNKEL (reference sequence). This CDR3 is CASSQSVGYNQPQHF. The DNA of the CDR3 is TGTGCCAGCAGCCAGTCTGTGGGGTACAATCAGCCCCAGCATTTT.